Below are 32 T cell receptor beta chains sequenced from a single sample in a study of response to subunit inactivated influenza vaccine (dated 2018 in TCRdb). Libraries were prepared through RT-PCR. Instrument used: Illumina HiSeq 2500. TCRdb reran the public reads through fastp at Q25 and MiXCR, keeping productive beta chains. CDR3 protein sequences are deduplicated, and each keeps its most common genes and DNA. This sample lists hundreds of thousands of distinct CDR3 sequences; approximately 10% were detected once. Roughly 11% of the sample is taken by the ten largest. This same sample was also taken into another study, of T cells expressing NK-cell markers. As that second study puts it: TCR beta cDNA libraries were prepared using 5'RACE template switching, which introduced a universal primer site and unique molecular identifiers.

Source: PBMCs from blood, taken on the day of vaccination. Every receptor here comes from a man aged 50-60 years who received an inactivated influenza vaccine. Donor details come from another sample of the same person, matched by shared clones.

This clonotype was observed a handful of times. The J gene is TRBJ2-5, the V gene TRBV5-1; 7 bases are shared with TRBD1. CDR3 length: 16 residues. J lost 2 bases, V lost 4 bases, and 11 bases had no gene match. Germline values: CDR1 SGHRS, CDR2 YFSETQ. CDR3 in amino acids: CASSPSFSTGQETQYF. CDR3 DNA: TGCGCCAGCAGCCCCTCGTTCTCGACAGGGCAAGAGACCCAGTACTTC.

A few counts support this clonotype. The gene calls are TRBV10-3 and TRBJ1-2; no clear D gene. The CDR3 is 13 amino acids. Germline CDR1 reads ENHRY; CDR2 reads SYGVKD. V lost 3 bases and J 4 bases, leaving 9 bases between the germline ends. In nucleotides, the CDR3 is TGTGCCATCAGTGATGGAGGTGGCTATGGCTACACCTTC. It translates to CAISDGGGYGYTF.

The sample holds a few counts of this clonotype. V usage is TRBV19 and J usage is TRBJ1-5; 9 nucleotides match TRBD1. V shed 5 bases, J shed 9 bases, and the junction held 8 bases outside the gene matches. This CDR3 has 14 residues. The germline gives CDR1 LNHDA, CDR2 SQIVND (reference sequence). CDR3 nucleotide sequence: TGTGCCAGTAGTCCTTGGACAGGGGAAGGGCCCCAGCATTTT. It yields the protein CASSPWTGEGPQHF.

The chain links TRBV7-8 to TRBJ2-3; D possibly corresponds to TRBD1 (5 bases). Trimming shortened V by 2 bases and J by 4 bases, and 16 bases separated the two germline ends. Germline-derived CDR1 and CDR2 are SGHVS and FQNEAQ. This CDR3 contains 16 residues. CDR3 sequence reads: CASSLTRHRGSDTQYF. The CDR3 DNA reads TGTGCCAGCAGCTTAACCCGTCATAGGGGATCAGATACGCAGTATTTT.

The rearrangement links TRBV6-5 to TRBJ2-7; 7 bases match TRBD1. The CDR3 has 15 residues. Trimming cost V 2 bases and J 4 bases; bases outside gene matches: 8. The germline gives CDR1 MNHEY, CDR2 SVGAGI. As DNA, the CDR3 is TGTGCCAGCAGTTACCTGACAGGGAAGCTATACGAGCAGTACTTC. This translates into CASSYLTGKLYEQYF.

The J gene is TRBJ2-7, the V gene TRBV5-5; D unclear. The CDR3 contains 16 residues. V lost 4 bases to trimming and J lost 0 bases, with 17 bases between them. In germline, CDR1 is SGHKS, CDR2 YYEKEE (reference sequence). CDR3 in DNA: TGTGCCAGCAGCCAAGACCCGGCTGTTACCTCCTACGAGCAGTACTTC. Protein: CASSQDPAVTSYEQYF.

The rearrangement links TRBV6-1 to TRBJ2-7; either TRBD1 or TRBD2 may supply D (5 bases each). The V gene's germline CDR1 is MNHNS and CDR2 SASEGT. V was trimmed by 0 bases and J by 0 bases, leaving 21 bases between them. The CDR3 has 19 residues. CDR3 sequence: CASSEALRGEYRSSYEQYF. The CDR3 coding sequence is TGTGCCAGCAGTGAAGCGCTTCGAGGGGAGTATCGGAGCTCCTACGAGCAGTACTTC.

CDR3 amino acids: CAISESGRSLYNEQFF. The CDR3 DNA reads as TGTGCCATCAGTGAGTCCGGCAGGAGTTTGTACAATGAGCAGTTCTTC. V gene TRBV10-3 combines with J gene TRBJ2-1; D ambiguous. Germline assignment: CDR1 ENHRY and CDR2 SYGVKD. The V gene lost 0 bases and the J gene lost 4 bases, with 13 bases spanning the gap. There are 16 residues in the CDR3.

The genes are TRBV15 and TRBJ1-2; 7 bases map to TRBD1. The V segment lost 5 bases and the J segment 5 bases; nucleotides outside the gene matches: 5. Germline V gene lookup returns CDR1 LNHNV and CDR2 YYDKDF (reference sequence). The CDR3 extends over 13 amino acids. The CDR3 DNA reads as TGTGCCACCAGCCCGGGACAGACATATGGCTACACCTTC. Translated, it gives CATSPGQTYGYTF.

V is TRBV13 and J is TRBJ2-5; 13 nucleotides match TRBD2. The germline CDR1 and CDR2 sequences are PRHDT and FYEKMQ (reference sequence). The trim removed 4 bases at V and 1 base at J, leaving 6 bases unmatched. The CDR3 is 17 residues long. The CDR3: CASSSGLAGVLQETQYF. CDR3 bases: TGTGCCAGCAGCTCCGGACTAGCGGGAGTCCTCCAAGAGACCCAGTACTTC.

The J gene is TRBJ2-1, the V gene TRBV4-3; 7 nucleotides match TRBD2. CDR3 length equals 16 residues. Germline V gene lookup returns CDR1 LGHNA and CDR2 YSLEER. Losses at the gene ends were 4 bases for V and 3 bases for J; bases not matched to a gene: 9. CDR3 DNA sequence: TGCGCCAGCAGCCCACGGAGTAGCGGGTACTACAATGAGCAGTTCTTC. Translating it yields CASSPRSSGYYNEQFF.

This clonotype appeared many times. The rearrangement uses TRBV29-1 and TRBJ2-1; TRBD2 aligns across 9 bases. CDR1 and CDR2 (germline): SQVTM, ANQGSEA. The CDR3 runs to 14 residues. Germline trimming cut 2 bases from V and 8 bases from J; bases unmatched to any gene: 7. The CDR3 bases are TGCAGCGTTGAACTAGCGGGATTGTACGATGAGCAGTTCTTC. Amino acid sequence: CSVELAGLYDEQFF.

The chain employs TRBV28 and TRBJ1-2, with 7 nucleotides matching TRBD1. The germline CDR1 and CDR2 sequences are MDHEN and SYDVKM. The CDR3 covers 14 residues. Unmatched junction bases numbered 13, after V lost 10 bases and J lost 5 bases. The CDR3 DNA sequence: TGTGCCACCGTGTCGGACAGGCCCCATTATGGCTACACCTTC. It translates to CATVSDRPHYGYTF.

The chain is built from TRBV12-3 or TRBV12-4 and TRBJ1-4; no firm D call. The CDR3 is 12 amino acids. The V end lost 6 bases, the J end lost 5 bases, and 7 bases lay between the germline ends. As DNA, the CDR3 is TGTGCCAGCAGCAGGAACAATGAAAAACTGTTTTTT. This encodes CASSRNNEKLFF.

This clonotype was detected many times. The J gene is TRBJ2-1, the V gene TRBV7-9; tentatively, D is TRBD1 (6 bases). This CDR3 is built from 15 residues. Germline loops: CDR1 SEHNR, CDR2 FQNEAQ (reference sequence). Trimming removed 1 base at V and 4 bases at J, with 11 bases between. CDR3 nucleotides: TGTGCCAGCAGCTTAGACAGGGTAGTTTACAATGAGCAGTTCTTC. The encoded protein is CASSLDRVVYNEQFF.

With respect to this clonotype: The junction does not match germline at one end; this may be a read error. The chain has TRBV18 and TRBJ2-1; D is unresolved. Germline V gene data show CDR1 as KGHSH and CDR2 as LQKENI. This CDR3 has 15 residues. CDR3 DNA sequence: TGTGCCAGCTCACCACTAGTAGAGTATGCAGGAGAGCAGCTCTTC. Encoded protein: CASSPLVEYAGEQLF.

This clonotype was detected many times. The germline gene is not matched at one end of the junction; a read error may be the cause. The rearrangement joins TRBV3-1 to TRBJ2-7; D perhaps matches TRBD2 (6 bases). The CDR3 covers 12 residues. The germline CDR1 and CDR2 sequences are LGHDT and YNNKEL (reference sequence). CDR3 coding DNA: TGCGCCAGCAGCCAAGAGGGAGGAGAGCAGTACTTC. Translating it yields CASSQEGGEQYF.

CDR3 residues: CASSPSLADEQFF. The CDR3 region has the DNA TGTGCCAGCTCACCAAGCCTAGCGGATGAGCAGTTCTTC. The chain recombines TRBV18 with TRBJ2-1, with 7 bases lining up with TRBD2. Per the germline V gene, CDR1 is KGHSH and CDR2 is LQKENI. The CDR3 extends over 13 amino acids. The V and J ends lost 2 bases and 8 bases, in that order; junction bases with no gene match: 3.

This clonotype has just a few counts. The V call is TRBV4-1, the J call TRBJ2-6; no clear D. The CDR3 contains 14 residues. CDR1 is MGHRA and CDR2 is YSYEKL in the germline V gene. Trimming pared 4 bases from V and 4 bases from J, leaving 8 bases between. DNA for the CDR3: TGCGCCAGCAGCCTTGCCGACGGGGCCAACGTCCTGACTTTC. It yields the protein CASSLADGANVLTF.

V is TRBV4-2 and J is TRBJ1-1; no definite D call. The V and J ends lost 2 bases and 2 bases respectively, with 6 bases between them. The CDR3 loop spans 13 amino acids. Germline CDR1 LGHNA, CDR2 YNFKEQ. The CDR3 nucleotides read TGTGCCAGCAGCCAAAGTACAAACACTGAAGCTTTCTTT. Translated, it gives CASSQSTNTEAFF.

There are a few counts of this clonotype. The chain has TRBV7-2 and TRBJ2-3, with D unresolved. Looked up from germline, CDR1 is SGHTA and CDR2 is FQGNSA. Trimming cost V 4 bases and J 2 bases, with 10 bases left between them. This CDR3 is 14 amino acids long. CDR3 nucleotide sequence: TGTGCCAGCAGCTCTCAGAAAGCCACAGATACGCAGTATTTT. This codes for CASSSQKATDTQYF.

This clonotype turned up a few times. CDR3 residues: CSASVQRGRAWADTQYF. The CDR3 coding sequence is TGCAGTGCTAGCGTCCAGCGTGGGAGGGCCTGGGCAGATACGCAGTATTTT. V is TRBV20-1 and J is TRBJ2-3; 7 nucleotides align to TRBD2. In germline, CDR1 is DFQATT, CDR2 SNEGSKA (reference sequence). With 3 bases clipped from V and 4 bases from J, the junction kept 16 bases outside the gene matches. The CDR3 extends over 17 amino acids.

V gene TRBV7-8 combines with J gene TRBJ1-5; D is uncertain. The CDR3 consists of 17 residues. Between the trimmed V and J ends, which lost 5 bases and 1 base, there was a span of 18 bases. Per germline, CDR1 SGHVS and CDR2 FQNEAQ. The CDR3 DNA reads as TGTGCCAGCAGCCCCGGGCCTACCATCTGGAGCAATCAGCCCCAGCATTTT. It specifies CASSPGPTIWSNQPQHF.

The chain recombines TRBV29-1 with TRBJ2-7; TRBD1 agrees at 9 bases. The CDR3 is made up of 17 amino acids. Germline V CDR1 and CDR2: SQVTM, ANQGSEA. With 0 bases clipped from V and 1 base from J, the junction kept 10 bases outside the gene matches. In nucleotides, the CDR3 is TGCAGCGTTGAAGATCGGTCGGGACAGGGTTTATCCTACGAGCAGTACTTC. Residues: CSVEDRSGQGLSYEQYF.

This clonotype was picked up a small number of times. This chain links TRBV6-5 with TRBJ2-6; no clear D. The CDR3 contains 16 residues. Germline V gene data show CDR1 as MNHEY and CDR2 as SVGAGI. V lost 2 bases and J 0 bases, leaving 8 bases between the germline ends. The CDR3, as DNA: TGTGCCAGCAGTTACGCTTCGGGCTCTGGGGCCAACGTCCTGACTTTC. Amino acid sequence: CASSYASGSGANVLTF.

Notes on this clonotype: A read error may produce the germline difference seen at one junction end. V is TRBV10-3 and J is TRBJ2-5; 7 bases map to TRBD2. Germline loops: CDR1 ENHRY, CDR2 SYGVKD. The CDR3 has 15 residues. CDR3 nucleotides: TGTACCATCAGTGTTGCGGCGGGAGCTGGTGAGACCCAGTACTTC. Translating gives CTISVAAGAGETQYF.

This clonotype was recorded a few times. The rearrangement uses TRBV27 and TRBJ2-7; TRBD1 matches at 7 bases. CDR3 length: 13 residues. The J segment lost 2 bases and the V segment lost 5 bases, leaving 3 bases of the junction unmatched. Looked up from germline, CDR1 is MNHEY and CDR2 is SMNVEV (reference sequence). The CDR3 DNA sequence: TGTGCCAGCAGTAAGGGGGCGCCCTACGAGCAGTACTTC. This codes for CASSKGAPYEQYF.

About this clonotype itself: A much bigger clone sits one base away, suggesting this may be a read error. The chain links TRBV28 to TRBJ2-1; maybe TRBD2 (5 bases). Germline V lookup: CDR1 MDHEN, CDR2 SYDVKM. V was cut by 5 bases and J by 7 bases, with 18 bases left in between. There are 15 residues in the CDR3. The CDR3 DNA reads TGTGCCAGCAGTCCAAGCGGCCCCGTAGGGAATGAGCAGTTCTTC. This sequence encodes CASSPSGPVGNEQFF.

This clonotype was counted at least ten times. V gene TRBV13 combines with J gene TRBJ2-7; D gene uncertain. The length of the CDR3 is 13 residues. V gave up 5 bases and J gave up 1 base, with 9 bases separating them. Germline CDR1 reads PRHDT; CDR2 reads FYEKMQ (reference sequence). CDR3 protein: CASSEARSYEQYF. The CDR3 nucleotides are TGTGCCAGCAGCGAAGCTAGGTCCTACGAGCAGTACTTC.

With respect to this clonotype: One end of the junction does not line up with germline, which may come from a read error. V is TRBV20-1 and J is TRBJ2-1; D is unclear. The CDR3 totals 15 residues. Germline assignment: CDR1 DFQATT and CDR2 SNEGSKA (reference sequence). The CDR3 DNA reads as TGCAGTGCTAGACCCCCCCCGAGCTCCTACAAGGAGCAGTTCTTC. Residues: CSARPPPSSYKEQFF.

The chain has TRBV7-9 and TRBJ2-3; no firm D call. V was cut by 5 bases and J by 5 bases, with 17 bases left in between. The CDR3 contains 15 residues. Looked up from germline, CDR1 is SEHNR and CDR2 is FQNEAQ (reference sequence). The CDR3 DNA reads TGTGCCAGCAGCCAGAGGTTAGCCCAAGTAGATACGCAGTATTTT. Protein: CASSQRLAQVDTQYF.

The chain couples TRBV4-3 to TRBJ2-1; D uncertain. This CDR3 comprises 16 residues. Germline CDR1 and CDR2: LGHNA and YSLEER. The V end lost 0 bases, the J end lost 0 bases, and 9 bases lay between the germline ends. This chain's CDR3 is CASSQDTPSSYNEQFF. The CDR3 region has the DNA TGCGCCAGCAGCCAAGATACCCCTAGCTCCTACAATGAGCAGTTCTTC.